The rows below give T cell receptor beta chains drawn from one sample of a study of shared clonotypes between healthy human individuals. The data were produced by immunoSEQ multiplex PCR, yet TCRdb's version contains in-frame clones alone and is incomplete. The sample lists around 2.1 million clones; approximately 94% were seen once. Sequenced: naive CD8+ T cells from PBMCs. Receptors were obtained from a young man in good health. Some clones in this sample may be carry-over from other donors' samples. The conserved cysteine and the conserved F or W are not part of the CDR3 here. Fields, in order: clone size, J gene, V gene, CDR3 protein. Not every row has a clone size; where given, it reads once, few, many or a size class.

abundance: -; j_gene: TRBJ2-3; v_gene: TRBV19; CDR3aa: ASSSGTSMTDTQY
abundance: -; j_gene: TRBJ2-1; v_gene: TRBV5-6; CDR3aa: ASSSPLAGGGRNEQF
abundance: -; j_gene: TRBJ1-1; v_gene: TRBV5-4; CDR3aa: ASSPAGEANTEAF
abundance: -; j_gene: TRBJ2-2; v_gene: TRBV9; CDR3aa: ASSGRTSGSNTGELF
abundance: -; j_gene: TRBJ2-1; v_gene: TRBV4-1; CDR3aa: ASSQDRNTREQF
abundance: once; j_gene: TRBJ2-2; v_gene: TRBV19; CDR3aa: ASSIERSLAGELF
abundance: -; j_gene: TRBJ2-7; v_gene: TRBV7-9; CDR3aa: ASSLSGTGSLEQY
abundance: once; j_gene: TRBJ1-1; v_gene: TRBV19; CDR3aa: ASRGGRTEAF
abundance: -; j_gene: TRBJ2-7; v_gene: TRBV4-1; CDR3aa: ASSQRDGPYEQY
abundance: -; j_gene: TRBJ2-1; v_gene: TRBV7-6; CDR3aa: ASSPYPAGSSYNEQF
abundance: -; j_gene: TRBJ2-7; v_gene: TRBV7-2; CDR3aa: ASSAGTSGRPSYEQY
abundance: -; j_gene: TRBJ2-5; v_gene: TRBV9; CDR3aa: ASSPFEGGTQY
abundance: -; j_gene: TRBJ2-2; v_gene: TRBV19; CDR3aa: ASSIYLDTGELF
abundance: -; j_gene: TRBJ1-1; v_gene: TRBV19; CDR3aa: ASSIRFVNTEAF
abundance: -; j_gene: TRBJ1-5; v_gene: TRBV19; CDR3aa: ASSMSGTGYQPQH
abundance: -; j_gene: TRBJ1-4; v_gene: TRBV10-3; CDR3aa: AISESAGGNEKLF
abundance: few; j_gene: TRBJ2-1; v_gene: TRBV6-4; CDR3aa: ASSDSMTGGYDEQF
abundance: -; j_gene: TRBJ1-5; v_gene: TRBV28; CDR3aa: ASSLAQLTYSNQPQH
abundance: few; j_gene: TRBJ2-7; v_gene: TRBV27; CDR3aa: ASSFGVSYEQY
abundance: -; j_gene: TRBJ2-7; v_gene: TRBV5-4; CDR3aa: ASSPGHSYEQY
abundance: -; j_gene: TRBJ1-2; v_gene: TRBV6-6; CDR3aa: ASSYTGMGGYT
abundance: -; j_gene: TRBJ2-1; v_gene: TRBV18; CDR3aa: ASSPPTSGSVTYNEQF
abundance: few; j_gene: TRBJ1-1; v_gene: TRBV7-6; CDR3aa: ASSGRGDTEAF
abundance: -; j_gene: TRBJ1-5; v_gene: TRBV4-1; CDR3aa: ASSQDGLTDFT
abundance: -; j_gene: TRBJ2-7; v_gene: TRBV28; CDR3aa: ASSLYDSHYEQY
abundance: -; j_gene: TRBJ2-3; v_gene: TRBV7-2; CDR3aa: ASSLTTASTDTQY
abundance: -; j_gene: TRBJ1-5; v_gene: TRBV5-7; CDR3aa: ASSLRTGAIGSQPQH
abundance: -; j_gene: TRBJ1-2; v_gene: TRBV11-2; CDR3aa: ASSLDLHNYGYT
abundance: -; j_gene: TRBJ1-2; v_gene: TRBV13; CDR3aa: ASSFVSGRGYT
abundance: -; j_gene: TRBJ1-5; v_gene: TRBV19; CDR3aa: ASSSAGGLLGSNQPQH